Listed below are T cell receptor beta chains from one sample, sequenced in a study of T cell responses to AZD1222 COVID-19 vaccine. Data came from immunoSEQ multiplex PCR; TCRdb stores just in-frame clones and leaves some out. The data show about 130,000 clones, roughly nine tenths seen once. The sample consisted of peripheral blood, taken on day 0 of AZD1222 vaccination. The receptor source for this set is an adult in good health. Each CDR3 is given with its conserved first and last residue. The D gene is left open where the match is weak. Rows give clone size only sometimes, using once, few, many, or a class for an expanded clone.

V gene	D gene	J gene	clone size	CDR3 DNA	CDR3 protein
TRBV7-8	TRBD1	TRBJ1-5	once	TGTGCCAGCAGCCCCGACAGGGCTCAGCCCCAGCATTTT	CASSPDRAQPQHF
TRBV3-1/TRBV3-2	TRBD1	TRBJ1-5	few	TGTGCCAATAGGGTAGGGGGCTTCAATCAGCCCCAGCATTTT	CANRVGGFNQPQHF
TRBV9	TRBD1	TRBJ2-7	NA	TGTGCCAGCAGCGTAAGGGACAGAGCCTACGAGCAGTACTTC	CASSVRDRAYEQYF
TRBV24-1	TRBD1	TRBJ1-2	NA	TGTGCCACCAGTGATACAGGGGGCAGAGGTGGCTACACCTTC	CATSDTGGRGGYTF
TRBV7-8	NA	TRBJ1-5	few	TGTGCCAGCAGCTTAGACCCTAGAAGCAATCAGCCCCAGCATTTT	CASSLDPRSNQPQHF
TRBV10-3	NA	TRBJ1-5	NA	TGTGCCATCAGTGAGTTGGAGGTGGGGAATAGCAATCAGCCCCAGCATTTT	CAISELEVGNSNQPQHF
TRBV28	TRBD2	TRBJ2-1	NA	TGTGCCAGCAGTTCCCCTGGACTAGGCGAGCAGTTCTTC	CASSSPGLGEQFF
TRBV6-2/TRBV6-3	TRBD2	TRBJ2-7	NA	TGTGCCAGCAGTTCCCACAGCCTCGCTAGCGGGGGGGCCTACGAGCAGTACTTC	CASSSHSLASGGAYEQYF
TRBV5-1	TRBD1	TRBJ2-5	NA	TGCGCCAGCAGCCCCGGGGTGGGACAGGGCACACAAGAGACCCAGTACTTC	CASSPGVGQGTQETQYF
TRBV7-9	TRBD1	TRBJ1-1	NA	TGTGCCACCAATACCGACAGGGGGCGCAACACTGAAGCTTTCTTT	CATNTDRGRNTEAFF
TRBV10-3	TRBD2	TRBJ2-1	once	TGTGCCATCTGGGGGAGCGGGGGGGCCGACTACAATGAGCAGTTCTTC	CAIWGSGGADYNEQFF
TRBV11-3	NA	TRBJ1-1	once	TGTGCCAGCAGCTTAGAGCAGGGCGGAAACACTGAAGCTTTCTTT	CASSLEQGGNTEAFF
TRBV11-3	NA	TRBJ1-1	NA	TGTGCCAGCAGCTTAGATGGTTACGACACTGAAGCTTTCTTT	CASSLDGYDTEAFF
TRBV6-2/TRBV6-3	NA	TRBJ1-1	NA	TGTGCCAGCAGTTACGGGACGGCGAACACTGAAGCTTTCTTT	CASSYGTANTEAFF
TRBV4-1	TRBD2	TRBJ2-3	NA	TGCGCCAGCAGCCTTGGGACTAGCGGGGGATCAGATACGCAGTATTTT	CASSLGTSGGSDTQYF
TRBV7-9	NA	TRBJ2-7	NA	TGTGCCAGCAGCGTTGGGGCAAACGAGCAGTACTTC	CASSVGANEQYF
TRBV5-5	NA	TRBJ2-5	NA	TGTGCCAGCAGCTTGGGCGTGGGCAAGGAGACCCAGTACTTC	CASSLGVGKETQYF
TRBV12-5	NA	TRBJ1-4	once	TGTGCTAGTGGTTTAAAGCTTAATGAAAAACTGTTTTTT	CASGLKLNEKLFF
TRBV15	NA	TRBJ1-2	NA	TGTGCCACCAGCAGAGTCAAACGAGGTGGCTACACCTTC	CATSRVKRGGYTF
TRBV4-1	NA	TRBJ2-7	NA	TGCGCCAGCAGCCAAGATTATGGAGGGGGCTACGAGCAGTACTTC	CASSQDYGGGYEQYF
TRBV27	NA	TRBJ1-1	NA	TGTGCCAGCAGTTTCTCTTGGATCGCGAACACTGAAGCTTTCTTT	CASSFSWIANTEAFF
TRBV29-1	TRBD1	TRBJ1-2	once	TGCAGCGTCGGGACAGGGGATGGCTACACCTTC	CSVGTGDGYTF
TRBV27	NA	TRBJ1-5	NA	TGTGCCAGCAGTTTATTGCCGGCGGGGGGAGGCAATCAGCCCCAGCATTTT	CASSLLPAGGGNQPQHF
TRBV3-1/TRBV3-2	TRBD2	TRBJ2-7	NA	TGTGCCAGCAGCCCCGGACTAGCGGAGGCATCCGAGCAGTACTTC	CASSPGLAEASEQYF
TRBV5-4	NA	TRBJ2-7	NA	TGTGCCAGCAGCCTACACCCCTACGAGCAGTACTTC	CASSLHPYEQYF
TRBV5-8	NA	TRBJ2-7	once	TGTGCCAGCAGCTCTGGCACTGGGGCCTACGAGCAGTACTTC	CASSSGTGAYEQYF
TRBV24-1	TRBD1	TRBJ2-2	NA	TGTGCCACCCGCGACAGGGGTTCCGGGGAGCTGTTTTTT	CATRDRGSGELFF
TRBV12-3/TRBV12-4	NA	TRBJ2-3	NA	TGTGCCAGCAGTGAGGTGTTTGGGACGCAGTATTTT	CASSEVFGTQYF
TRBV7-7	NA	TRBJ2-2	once	TGTGCTAGCAGCTTAGACACGAACACCGGGGAGCTGTTTTTT	CASSLDTNTGELFF
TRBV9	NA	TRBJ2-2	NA	TGTGCCAGCAGCGTAAAGGGAGAACCGGACACCGGGGAGCTGTTTTTT	CASSVKGEPDTGELFF
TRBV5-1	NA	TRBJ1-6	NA	TGCGCCAGCAGCTTGGAGGGTTATAATTCACCCCTCCACTTT	CASSLEGYNSPLHF
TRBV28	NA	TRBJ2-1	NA	TGTGCCAGCAGACGCAGCGGAATCTACAATGAGCAGTTCTTC	CASRRSGIYNEQFF
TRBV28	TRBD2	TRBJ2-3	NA	TGTGCCAGCAGAAGGGGACTAGCGGGAGGAGAGGATACGCAGTATTTT	CASRRGLAGGEDTQYF
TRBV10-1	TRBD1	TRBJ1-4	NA	TGCGAAATGGGCAGGGGGCGTGAAAAACTGTTTTTT	CEMGRGREKLFF
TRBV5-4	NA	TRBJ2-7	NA	TGTGCCAGCAGCTTGGCCGGGGGCTCCTCCTACGAGCAGTACTTC	CASSLAGGSSYEQYF
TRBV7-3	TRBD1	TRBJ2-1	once	TGTGCCAGCAGCTGGGGACAGGGGGGTGAGCAGTTCTTC	CASSWGQGGEQFF
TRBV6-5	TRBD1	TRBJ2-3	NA	TGTGCCAGCAGTTACGTCACAGGGGCCACAGATACGCAGTATTTT	CASSYVTGATDTQYF
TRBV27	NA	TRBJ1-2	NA	TGTGCCAGCAGTCAACAGGGAGTACTGAACTATGGCTACACCTTC	CASSQQGVLNYGYTF
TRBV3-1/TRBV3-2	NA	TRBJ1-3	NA	TGTGCCAGCAGCCAAGGTGTAAACACCATATATTTT	CASSQGVNTIYF
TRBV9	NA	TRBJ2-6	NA	TGTGCCAGCAGCGTAGATCAGGGACAATCTCTCTCTGGGGCCAACGTCCTGACTTTC	CASSVDQGQSLSGANVLTF
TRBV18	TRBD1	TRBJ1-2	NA	TGTGCCAGCTCACCGAACGGACAGGGAGGAAACTATGGCTACACCTTC	CASSPNGQGGNYGYTF
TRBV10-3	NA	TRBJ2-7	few	TGTGCCATCAGTGCCCGGGTGGATACGGCCTACGAGCAGTACTTC	CAISARVDTAYEQYF
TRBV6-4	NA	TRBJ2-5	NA	TGTGCCAGCAGTGCGGAAGGGTTAGAGACCCAGTACTTC	CASSAEGLETQYF
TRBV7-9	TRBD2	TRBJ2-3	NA	TGTGCCAGCAGCTTGGGGACTAGCCTAAGCACAGATACGCAGTATTTT	CASSLGTSLSTDTQYF
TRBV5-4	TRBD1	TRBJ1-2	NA	TGTGCCAGCGGTCGGGACAGGGAATCGGCCGCCTATGGCTACACCTTC	CASGRDRESAAYGYTF
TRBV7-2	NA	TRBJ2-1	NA	TGTGCCAGCAGCGCTGCCGCGCAGGGTAATTACAATGAGCAGTTCTTC	CASSAAAQGNYNEQFF
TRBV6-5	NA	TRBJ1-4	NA	TGTGCCAGCAGTTACTCGAGCGGCCCGACAAATGAAAAACTGTTTTTT	CASSYSSGPTNEKLFF
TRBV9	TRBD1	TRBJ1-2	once	TGTGCCAGCAGCGCGGGACAGGGGGTCTATGGCTACACCTTC	CASSAGQGVYGYTF
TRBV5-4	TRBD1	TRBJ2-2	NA	TGTGCCAGCAGCTCTACCGGCAGGGGGCAGAACACCGGGGAGCTGTTTTTT	CASSSTGRGQNTGELFF
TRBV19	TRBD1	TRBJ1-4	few	TGTGCCAGTAGTGATCCAGGGGGTACAAATGAAAAACTGTTTTTT	CASSDPGGTNEKLFF
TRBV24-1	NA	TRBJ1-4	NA	TGTGCCACCAGGGCAGGGGCAAATGAAAAACTGTTTTTT	CATRAGANEKLFF
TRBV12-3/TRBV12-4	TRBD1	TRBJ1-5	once	TGTGCCAGCACCAGACAGGGGGGGCAGCCCCAGCATTTT	CASTRQGGQPQHF
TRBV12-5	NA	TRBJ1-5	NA	TGTGCTAGTGGTTTAACCTCTGCAGAGAGACAGCCCCAGCATTTT	CASGLTSAERQPQHF